The next 22 T cell receptor beta chains were all read from a single sample in a study of cytomegalovirus exposure and HLA in healthy donors (dated by TCRdb to the late 2010s). Library prep was done by the immunoSEQ multiplex PCR assay. For the multiplex PCR, a mixture combining 60 forward primers for TCR Vbeta segments and 13 reverse primers for TCR Jbeta segments was used. This is the immuneACCESS table as TCRdb keeps it, with only in-frame sequences that have V and J called. A part of the clones is gone; compared with another copy, unresolved V genes explain less than half, and the rest is unexplained. The sample table shows roughly 110,000 clones, and around 79% are seen once. The top ten hold about 3.6% of the sample. The sample taken for sequencing was PBMCs. The receptors stem from a man between 60 and 70 years old in good health and CMV-seronegative.

This clone was counted a few times. The chain has TRBV28 and TRBJ2-2; D gene uncertain. In germline, CDR1 is MDHEN, CDR2 SYDVKM. Trimming shortened V by 7 bases and J by 2 bases, and 8 bases separated the two germline ends. CDR3 length: 13 residues. Here the CDR3 reads CASTAVNTGELFF. For the CDR3, the DNA is TGTGCCAGCACTGCAGTTAACACCGGGGAGCTGTTTTTT.

This rearrangement joins TRBV25-1 to TRBJ1-1; perhaps TRBD1 as D (6 bases). The CDR3 length is 14 residues. From germline, CDR1 is MGHDK and CDR2 SYGVNS. V was cut by 7 bases and J by 4 bases, with 16 bases left in between. The DNA of the CDR3 is TGTGCCAGCAAGAAAACAGGGACGTCCACTGAAGCTTTCTTT. Its translation is CASKKTGTSTEAFF.

V and J are TRBV6-5 and TRBJ1-4; D might be TRBD1 (6 bases). Germline CDR1 and CDR2: MNHEY and SVGAGI. Trimming cost V 2 bases and J 6 bases, with 13 bases left between them. The CDR3 runs 15 residues. DNA of the CDR3: TGTGCCAGCAGTTACGATGGACAGATGGATGAAAAACTGTTTTTT. This gives the protein CASSYDGQMDEKLFF.

The V call is TRBV19, the J call TRBJ1-1, with unresolved D. In germline, CDR1 is LNHDA, CDR2 SQIVND (reference sequence). The CDR3 loop spans 13 amino acids. Trimming took off 3 bases at V and 11 bases at J, with 16 bases between the two ends. The CDR3 loop is CASSIMGSPAAFF. The CDR3 bases are TGTGCCAGTAGTATCATGGGCAGCCCTGCCGCTTTCTTT. Supplemented by reference TRBV19 and TRBJ1-1, the full variable domain reads DGGITQSPKYLFRKEGQNVTLSCEQNLNHDAMYWYRQDPGQGLRLIYYSQIVNDFQKGDIAEGYSVSREKKESFPLTVTSAQKNPTAFYLCASSIMGSPAAFFGQGTRLTVV.

The genes are TRBV19 and TRBJ2-1; D is possibly TRBD1 (6 bases). The CDR3 loop spans 15 amino acids. V dropped 7 bases and J dropped 3 bases, with 16 bases sitting between them. Germline CDR1 LNHDA, CDR2 SQIVND (reference sequence). The CDR3 nucleotides are TGTGCCAGTACCAGGGGAGCAGGCTTCTACAATGAGCAGTTCTTC. Translation gives CASTRGAGFYNEQFF.

The chain employs TRBV5-1 and TRBJ2-6; D unclear. CDR3 length: 15 residues. The ends were cut back, 1 base at V and 2 bases at J, with 7 bases in the middle. The germline gives CDR1 SGHRS, CDR2 YFSETQ. DNA of the CDR3: TGCGCCAGCAGCTTGCCCTCCGCTGGGGCCAACGTCCTGACTTTC. It codes for CASSLPSAGANVLTF.

The rearrangement links TRBV6-1 to TRBJ1-4; possibly TRBD1 for D (5 bases). The CDR3 extends over 14 amino acids. CDR1 is MNHNS and CDR2 is SASEGT in the germline V gene. The V and J ends lost 2 bases and 5 bases respectively, with 9 bases between them. CDR3 protein: CASSEIRVNEKLFF. The DNA of the CDR3 is TGTGCCAGCAGTGAAATCAGGGTGAATGAAAAACTGTTTTTT.

The gene calls are TRBV7-4 and TRBJ2-7; D is unclear. The CDR3 is 15 amino acids. The germline gives CDR1 SGHVT, CDR2 SQSDAQ. Here the CDR3 DNA reads TGTGTTCAGCGCCCGACCCCGGCACACTACTACGAGCAGTACTTC. Residues: CVQRPTPAHYYEQYF. Full variable domain (outside the CDR3, taken from reference TRBV7-4 and TRBJ2-7): GAGVSQSPRYKVAKRGRDVALRCDSISGHVTLYWYRQTLGQGSEVLTYSQSDAQRDKSGRPSGRFSAERPERSVSTLKIQRTEQGDSAVYLCVQRPTPAHYYEQYFGPGTRLTVT.

This chain connects TRBV7-2 to TRBJ2-5, with 10 positions matching TRBD1. Germline loops: CDR1 SGHTA, CDR2 FQGNSA. The CDR3 runs 15 residues. V shed 5 bases and J 5 bases; nucleotides not matched to a gene: 8. The CDR3 DNA is TGTGCCAGCAGCCCCCCGGGACAGGGGAGGGAGACCCAGTACTTC. This translates into CASSPPGQGRETQYF.

The chain uses TRBV29-1 and TRBJ1-6; 7 nucleotides agree with TRBD1. CDR1 is SQVTM, CDR2 ANQGSEA, per germline. V lost 6 bases to trimming and J lost 9 bases; unmatched junction nucleotides: 2. The CDR3 length is 11 residues. The CDR3 spells CSVGDSSPLHF. The CDR3 DNA is TGCAGCGTGGGGGACAGTTCACCCCTCCACTTT.

About this clone itself: Distinct nucleotide sequences in the sample also encode this CDR3. This chain uses TRBV7-2 with TRBJ2-5, with 7 bases that match TRBD2. The junction had 3 bases not matched to a gene; V was cut back by 0 bases and J by 5 bases. Germline-derived CDR1 and CDR2 are SGHTA and FQGNSA. CDR3 length: 14 residues. DNA for the CDR3: TGTGCCAGCAGCTTAGCAGGGCGGGGGGAGACCCAGTACTTC. Its translation: CASSLAGRGETQYF.

CDR3 sequence reads: CASSLAEGGYEQYF. Written as DNA, the CDR3 is TGTGCCAGCAGCTTGGCGGAGGGAGGCTACGAGCAGTACTTC. The chain is built from TRBV7-8 and TRBJ2-7; D might be TRBD2 (6 bases). The germline V and J ends were trimmed by 3 bases and 3 bases, with 12 bases remaining between them. CDR3 length equals 14 residues. Germline CDR1 is SGHVS and CDR2 is FQNEAQ.

The CDR3 loop reads CASSPGTALCFGNTIYF. As DNA, the CDR3 is TGTGCCAGCAGTCCGGGGACAGCACTCTGTTTTGGAAACACCATATATTTT. J is TRBJ1-3 and V is TRBV11-3; 7 nucleotides agree with TRBD1. The CDR3 totals 17 residues. V was clipped by 6 bases and J by 3 bases; unmatched bases: 14. Germline lookup yields CDR1 SGHNT and CDR2 YENEEA.

The chain combines TRBV7-2 with TRBJ1-6, with D possibly matching TRBD1 (6 bases). Germline V CDR1 and CDR2: SGHTA, FQGNSA. This CDR3 is built from 13 residues. With 4 bases removed from V and 9 bases from J, the gap between germline ends came to 10 bases. The CDR3 DNA is TGTGCCAGCAGCTCAGGGGTTCCTTCACCCCTCCACTTT. Amino acid sequence: CASSSGVPSPLHF. The full variable domain, with the rest looked up from reference TRBV7-2 and TRBJ1-6, is GAGVSQSPSNKVTEKGKDVELRCDPISGHTALYWYRQSLGQGLEFLIYFQGNSAPDKSGLPSDRFSAERTGGSVSTLTIQRTQQEDSAVYLCASSSGVPSPLHFGNGTRLTVT.

This chain uses TRBV6-5 with TRBJ1-2, with TRBD1 matching over 10 bases. This CDR3 comprises 14 residues. Germline-derived CDR1 and CDR2 are MNHEY and SVGAGI. V dropped 2 bases and J dropped 6; count of bases not matched to a gene: 3. CDR3 nucleotide sequence: TGTGCCAGCAGTTACGGGACAGGGGTAAATGGCTACACCTTC. Protein: CASSYGTGVNGYTF.

The gene calls are TRBV19 and TRBJ2-2; 10 bases line up with TRBD1. This CDR3 has 15 amino acids. Losses at the gene ends were 5 bases for V and 4 bases for J; bases not matched to a gene: 4. Germline V CDR1 and CDR2: LNHDA, SQIVND (reference sequence). This CDR3 reads CASSDRGRSTGELFF. The CDR3 DNA follows: TGTGCCAGTAGTGACAGGGGGCGAAGCACCGGGGAGCTGTTTTTT.

The genes are TRBV2 and TRBJ1-5; 7 bases match TRBD1. Germline CDR1 reads SNHLY; CDR2 reads FYNNEI. The CDR3 extends over 13 amino acids. V lost 11 bases to trimming and J lost 5 bases; unmatched junction nucleotides: 9. The CDR3 sequence: CASHRDRDQPQHF. The DNA for the CDR3 is TGTGCCTCCCACCGGGACAGAGATCAGCCCCAGCATTTT.

The rearrangement links TRBV6-1 to TRBJ1-3, with D possibly being TRBD1 (5 bases). CDR3 length equals 14 residues. The germline V gene has CDR1 MNHNS and CDR2 SASEGT. Trimming cost V 3 bases and J 4 bases, with 10 bases left between them. CDR3 protein: CASSESGSGNTIYF. The CDR3 nucleotides read TGTGCCAGCAGTGAGTCAGGGTCAGGAAACACCATATATTTT.

This sequence joins TRBV19 and TRBJ1-2, with TRBD1 matching 8 bases. The junction had 25 bases not matched to a gene; V was cut back by 4 bases and J by 3 bases. Germline-derived CDR1 and CDR2 are LNHDA and SQIVND (reference sequence). The CDR3 length is 21 residues. Written as DNA, the CDR3 is TGTGCCAGTAGTACCTCACCGAGAGCAGGACAGGGAACGCTCCTTTACTATGGCTACACCTTC. It translates to CASSTSPRAGQGTLLYYGYTF.

A note on this clone: A read error may produce the germline difference seen at one junction end. V usage is TRBV11-1 and J usage is TRBJ2-1; 8 bases align to TRBD1. CDR1 and CDR2 (germline): SGHAT, FQDESV (reference sequence). The CDR3 runs 15 residues. The CDR3 here is CASRLGQGTYNEQFF. The CDR3, as DNA: TGTGCCAGCAGATTAGGACAGGGCACCTACAATGAGCAGTTCTTC.

The chain couples TRBV5-6 to TRBJ2-5; a possible D gene is TRBD2 (5 bases). Trimming shortened V by 0 bases and J by 1 base, and 13 bases separated the two germline ends. Germline CDR1 and CDR2: SGHDT and YYEEEE. This CDR3 region has 16 residues. CDR3 protein: CASSLAGSAAQETQYF. The CDR3, as DNA: TGTGCCAGCAGCTTGGCCGGGTCAGCGGCCCAAGAGACCCAGTACTTC. Using reference TRBV5-6 and TRBJ2-5 for the parts outside the CDR3, the full variable domain is DAGVTQSPTHLIKTRGQQVTLRCSPKSGHDTVSWYQQALGQGPQFIFQYYEEEERQRGNFPDRFSGHQFPNYSSELNVNALLLGDSALYLCASSLAGSAAQETQYFGPGTRLLVL.

The chain's CDR3 is CASSLNQGYSPLHF. Here the CDR3 DNA reads TGTGCCAGCAGCCTAAATCAGGGGTACTCACCCCTCCACTTT. The genes are TRBV7-9 and TRBJ1-6, with a possible D match to TRBD1 (6 bases). V lost 5 bases and J 10 bases, leaving 15 bases between the germline ends. Germline V gives CDR1 SEHNR, CDR2 FQNEAQ (reference sequence). The CDR3 totals 14 residues.